This T cell receptor beta chain comes out of a study of blood T cell repertoires in COVID-19. Study as a whole: Collection of acute and convalescent COVID-19 samples took place in the United States, Italy and Spain. T cells, B-cell-depleted T cells, or PBMCs supplied cDNA or gDNA.

For this clone: The same CDR3 also results from other DNA sequences found in this sample.

The authors' processing: Amplification with reference gene primers provided the estimates of nucleated cell counts. Here immunoSEQ multiplex PCR was the method, and the copy in TCRdb shows in-frame clones only, minus some. D and trimming come from the DNA, and the V and J calls and clone size come from that table. The sample consists of some 80,000 clones, around 87% of them appearing once. V lost 3 bases to trimming and J lost 4 bases, with 12 bases between them. Germline values: CDR1 MNHEY, CDR2 SVGAGI. The CDR3 runs to 14 residues. This clonotype was obtained from a man of 80 years or more with active or convalescent COVID-19. Source material: peripheral blood. This chain connects TRBV6-5 to TRBJ1-1; D remains ambiguous. The CDR3 region is CASSYRGGATEAFF. CDR3 sequence (DNA): TGTGCCAGCAGTTATCGGGGTGGCGCCACTGAAGCTTTCTTT.